This T cell receptor beta chain is drawn from a study of breast tumors, draining lymph nodes, adjacent tissues. This clonotype turned up a few times. Axillary draining lymph nodes of breast cancer patients supplied the node samples. Germline V gene data show CDR1 as MDHEN and CDR2 as SYDVKM. The CDR3 totals 17 residues. V lost 4 bases to trimming and J lost 5 bases; unmatched junction nucleotides: 13. TCRdb recomputed calls from the multiplex PCR reads with MiXCR, one row per CDR3 protein. Of about 180,000 distinct CDR3 sequences listed, roughly 30% are singletons. The receptor comes from a female donor with breast cancer. Some clones in this sample may be carry-over from other donors' samples. The sequenced sample consisted of axillary lymph node tissue. This chain links TRBV28 with TRBJ1-4, with TRBD1 identical over 7 bases. The CDR3 sequence: CASSSPTLGTANEKLFF. CDR3 sequence (DNA): TGTGCCAGCAGTTCACCCACTCTCGGGACAGCGAATGAAAAACTGTTTTTT.